This T cell receptor (beta chain) is from a study of T cell responses to AZD1222 COVID-19 vaccine. Libraries were prepared by immunoSEQ multiplex PCR; TCRdb keeps only in-frame clonotypes and omits some of them. Here the sample spans some 150,000 clones, 93% being singletons. The sequences come from peripheral blood, collected on day 0 of AZD1222 vaccination. The origin of this receptor is an adult in good health.

CDR3 region: CASRETSGAYNEQFF. In DNA form, the CDR3 reads TGTGCCAGCAGAGAAACTAGCGGGGCCTACAATGAGCAGTTCTTC. The chain is built from TRBV2 and TRBJ2-1, with 10 bases matching TRBD2. The CDR3 is made up of 15 amino acids. Germline V lookup: CDR1 SNHLY, CDR2 FYNNEI. Germline trimming cut 6 bases from V and 2 bases from J; bases unmatched to any gene: 4.